This note documents a single TCR beta chain sequence. Its antigen is as yet unknown. The data derive from a study of early T cells in non-severe SARS-CoV-2 infection. Study information: Chains were not paired, and sequencing was done on bulk RNA from unsorted whole blood.

A single record per CDR3 protein comes from TCRdb applying MiXCR to the 5' RACE reads. The repertoire consists of about 130,000 distinct CDR3 sequences, with about 15% occurring once and the leading ten covering 21%. Germline loops: CDR1 DFQATT, CDR2 SNEGSKA (reference sequence). This CDR3 spans 13 amino acids. The V gene lost 6 bases and the J gene lost 2 bases, with 12 bases spanning the gap. Study outcomes and limitations: Matching against VDJdb likely underestimated virus-specific expansions, favoring anti-spike CD8.

The V gene is TRBV20-1, the J gene TRBJ2-3, with D perhaps matching TRBD1 or TRBD2 (5 bases each). This clonotype originated in an adult who was a healthcare worker with PCR-confirmed SARS-CoV-2 infection or an uninfected control (not recorded which). Source material: whole blood. CDR3 DNA sequence: TGCAGTGCCCCTGCAGGGACCACAGATACGCAGTATTTT. This encodes CSAPAGTTDTQYF.